This T cell receptor beta chain is drawn from a study of Graves' ophthalmopathy and Graves' hyperthyroidism. This clonotype has a handful of counts. J was trimmed by 5 bases and V by 6 bases; bases with no gene match: 7. CDR3 length equals 14 residues. RNA transcripts served as template for amplifying TCR beta CDR3 sequences. The authors performed first-round RT-PCR with HTBI primers and then a second-round multiplex PCR. One entry per CDR3 protein results from TCRdb running MiXCR on the multiplex PCR reads. Counted here are around 1.1 million distinct CDR3 sequences, roughly two fifths occurring once; the ten biggest clones make up 11%.

The sequence came from an adult man with Graves' hyperthyroidism. Sequencing was carried out using peripheral blood or thyroid tissue (not recorded which). V gene TRBV12-3 or TRBV12-4 combines with J gene TRBJ2-7; 10 nucleotides agree with TRBD1. The CDR3 DNA is TGTGCCAGCAGACCCGGGACAGGGGCCAACGAGCAGTACTTC. Its translation: CASRPGTGANEQYF.